The rows below give T cell receptor beta chains drawn from one sample of a study of cytomegalovirus exposure and HLA in healthy donors. The data were produced by immunoSEQ multiplex PCR, yet TCRdb's version contains in-frame clones alone and is incomplete. The sample shows 250,000 to 350,000 clones, roughly 89% of them seen only once. Sample: PBMCs. The receptors derive from a man in his forties in good health and CMV-seropositive. Each CDR3 is given with its conserved first and last residue. A D gene is named only where the DNA matches it firmly.

16,TRBV5-4,TRBJ2-5,TRBD2,TGTGCCAGCAGGGAAAGACTAGCGGGAGAGTGGGAGACCCAGTACTTC,CASRERLAGEWETQYF
18,TRBV7-3,TRBJ2-3,TRBD2,TGTGCCAGCAGCTTAAGAGGGCGGTCTAGCGGTAGCACAGATACGCAGTATTTT,CASSLRGRSSGSTDTQYF
16,TRBV11-3,TRBJ2-1,NA,TGTGCCAGCAGCTTAGATAAGCTAGCAGACAACAATGAGCAGTTCTTC,CASSLDKLADNNEQFF
14,TRBV11-3,TRBJ2-3,TRBD2,TGTGCCAGCAGCGCGCGGGAGTATGGGAGTACGCAGTATTTT,CASSAREYGSTQYF
14,TRBV9,TRBJ2-7,NA,TGTGCCAGCAGCGCCTACCTCGGGTCGGGCGAGCAGTACTTC,CASSAYLGSGEQYF
14,TRBV30,TRBJ1-1,NA,TGTGCCTCTAGCCGGGCGACGAAGAACACTGAAGCTTTCTTT,CASSRATKNTEAFF
13,TRBV19,TRBJ2-3,NA,TGTGCCAGTAGTATGCTAGCTACAGATACGCAGTATTTT,CASSMLATDTQYF
12,TRBV29-1,TRBJ2-7,NA,TGCAGCGTTTCGCCAGGGGAATACGAGCAGTACTTC,CSVSPGEYEQYF
16,TRBV18,TRBJ2-2,TRBD1,TGTGCCAGCTCACCAATGGACAGGGGAGGCACCGGGGAGCTGTTTTTT,CASSPMDRGGTGELFF
15,TRBV5-1,TRBJ1-1,NA,TGCGCCAGCAGCTCTTACGACAGTATGAACACTGAAGCTTTCTTT,CASSSYDSMNTEAFF